This TCR beta chain stems from a study of T cells in Graves' hyperthyroidism and ophthalmopathy. General study findings and limits: A model of 13 V-J pairs discriminated ophthalmopathy from stable hyperthyroidism. Median prediction lead before ophthalmopathy onset was about 6.5 months with the model.

This clonotype was observed at least ten times. Antigen specificity is unknown. TCR beta CDR3 sequences were amplified from RNA transcripts. Primed by the HTBI set, a first-round RT-PCR was run on the TCR CDR3. TCRdb fed the multiplex PCR reads into MiXCR, producing one record per CDR3 protein. The table includes hundreds of thousands of distinct CDR3 sequences, roughly 15% detected once. This CDR3 is 15 amino acids long. Germline V gene sequence: CDR1 LGHDT, CDR2 YNNKEL (reference sequence). V was shortened by 2 bases and J by 0 bases, with 8 bases between the two germline ends. The rearrangement links TRBV3-1 to TRBJ1-5, with a possible D match to TRBD1 (5 bases). The TCR sequence derives from a man aged 18 to 29 with Graves' ophthalmopathy. Sequenced input: blood. The CDR3 DNA sequence: TGTGCCAGCAGCCAATCGGGGGATAGCAATCAGCCCCAGCATTTT. Protein sequence: CASSQSGDSNQPQHF.